The present T cell receptor beta chain was sequenced within a study of control samples from healthy donors and cancer patients. Germline V gene lookup returns CDR1 LGHNA and CDR2 YNFKEQ. The CDR3 spans 16 residues. V was pared by 0 bases and J by 7 bases, with 4 bases of the junction left unmatched. This clone showed up just a few times. Sequencing was performed with immunoSEQ multiplex PCR; in TCRdb, only in-frame clones are kept and a portion is missing. Here the sample spans about 77,000 clones, approximately 92% being singletons. This TCR was recovered from a woman aged 60-75 years in good health. Specimen: blood. The chain joins TRBV4-2 to TRBJ2-1; 12 nucleotides align to TRBD2. The CDR3 DNA sequence: TGTGCCAGCAGCCAAGATCTAGCGGGGGGGAGGAATGAGCAGTTCTTC. It is translated as CASSQDLAGGRNEQFF.